The entry below describes one T cell receptor beta chain. Its antigen is not yet known. Within one base of it there is no much larger clone, and no base qualities were kept. Preparation of the library involved PCR. Sequenced using an Illumina HiSeq 4000. High-throughput sequencing was used to profile the CDR3 region of the TCR beta-chain in every patient. In the paper's pipeline: Drawing on CDR3 differences between clinicopathological groups, the researchers built a classifier meant to tell apart patients with distant-metastatic papillary thyroid cancer. The Shannon index was used to assess repertoire diversity, and the Morisita-Horn index was used to assess tumor-blood repertoire similarity. Using fastp at Q25 and MiXCR, TCRdb reprocessed the public reads and kept productive beta chains. What appears here as the V and J calls and clone size reflects TCRdb's work, not the paper's. The sample table lists about 6,200 clones, roughly 30% of them with a count of one. The top ten constitute 15% to 20% of the sample.

No patient had received any treatment before thyroid surgery. Using T-cell receptor beta sequencing, the study looked back at clinical samples from patients collected from the early 2010s to the late 2010s. From a lookup of the germline V gene, CDR1 and CDR2 are SGHTA and FQGNSA. The V and J ends are trimmed by 1 base and 8 bases, leaving 14 bases between them. The CDR3 numbers 14 residues from cysteine through phenylalanine. Only the CDR3 DNA stays, 42 bases, in frame from base 1. This sample was included in a study of metastatic and nonmetastatic thyroid tumors (dated by TCRdb to about 2020). Background for the entire study: Repertoires from peripheral blood and from tumor or nodule tissue samples of malignant and benign thyroid patients were compared.

The paper's findings and limits, for the study overall: In both blood and tumor samples, malignant tumors were reported to have significantly higher TCR beta diversity than benign nodules.

The source is a female donor with papillary thyroid cancer or a benign thyroid nodule (not recorded which). Some clones in this sample may be carry-over from other donors' samples. This chain joins TRBV7-2 to TRBJ1-1; TRBD1 could be the D gene, as 5 bases match. The material sequenced was adjacent normal tissue. The CDR3 protein: CASSLELAWTEAFF. The DNA sequence follows: TGTGCCAGCAGCTTAGAGCTTGCCTGGACAGAAGCTTTCTTT.